The sequence of this T cell receptor beta chain was determined in a study of post-analysis software for immune sequencing data. Broader study findings: Patients showed TRBV5-6, TRBV5-1 and TRBV20-1 among about five TRBV segments more frequent than in controls. When the samples were clustered directly with F measure, those that had been prepared in the same batch showed strong co-clustering. For normalized Chao1 diversity, multiple sclerosis patients scored significantly lower than controls did.

Researchers reported that TCR beta cDNA libraries carried unique molecular identifiers. TCRdb independently ran MiXCR on the PCR reads; one entry per CDR3 protein. The sample consists of around 770,000 distinct CDR3 sequences, around 45% of them appearing once. CDR3 size: 11 residues. Deletions cut 6 bases from V and 11 bases from J, with 13 bases between. As to this clonotype: Its target is unknown.

The sample consisted of blood. The sequence derives from a girl under 18 with multiple sclerosis. This chain connects TRBV12-3 or TRBV12-4 to TRBJ1-1; perhaps TRBD1 as D (6 bases). This chain's CDR3 is CASRAGAMAFF. The CDR3 DNA is TGTGCCAGCAGGGCAGGGGCGATGGCTTTCTTT.